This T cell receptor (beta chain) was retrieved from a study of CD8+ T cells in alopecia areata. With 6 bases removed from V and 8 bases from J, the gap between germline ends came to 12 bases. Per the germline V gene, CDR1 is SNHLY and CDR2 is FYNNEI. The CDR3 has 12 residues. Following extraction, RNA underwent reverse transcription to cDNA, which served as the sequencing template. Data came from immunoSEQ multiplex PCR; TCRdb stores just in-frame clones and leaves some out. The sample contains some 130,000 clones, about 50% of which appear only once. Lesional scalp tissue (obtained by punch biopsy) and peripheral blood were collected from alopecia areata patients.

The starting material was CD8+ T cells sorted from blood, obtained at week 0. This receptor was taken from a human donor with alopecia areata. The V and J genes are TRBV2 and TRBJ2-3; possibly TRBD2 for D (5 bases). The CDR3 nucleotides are TGTGCCAGCAGCGAAAATGAGGGTACGCAGTATTTT. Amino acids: CASSENEGTQYF. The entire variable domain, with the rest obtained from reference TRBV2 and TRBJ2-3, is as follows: EPEVTQTPSHQVTQMGQEVILRCVPISNHLYFYWYRQILGQKVEFLVSFYNNEISEKSEIFDDQFSVERPDGSNFTLKIRSTKLEDSAMYFCASSENEGTQYFGPGTRLTVL.